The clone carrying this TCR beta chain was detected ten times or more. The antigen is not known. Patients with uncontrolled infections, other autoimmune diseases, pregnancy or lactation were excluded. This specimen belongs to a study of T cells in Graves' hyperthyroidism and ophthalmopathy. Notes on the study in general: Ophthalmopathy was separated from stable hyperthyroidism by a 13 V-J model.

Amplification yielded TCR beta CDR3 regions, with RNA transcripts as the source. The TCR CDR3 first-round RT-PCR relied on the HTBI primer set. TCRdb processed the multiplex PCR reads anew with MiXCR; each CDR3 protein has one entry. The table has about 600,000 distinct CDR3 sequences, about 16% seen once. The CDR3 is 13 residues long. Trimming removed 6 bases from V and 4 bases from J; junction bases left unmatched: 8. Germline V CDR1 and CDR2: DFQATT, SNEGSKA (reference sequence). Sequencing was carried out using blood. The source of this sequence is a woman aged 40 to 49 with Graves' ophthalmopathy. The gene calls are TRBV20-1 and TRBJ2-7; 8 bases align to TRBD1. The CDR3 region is CSAPGTGVYEQYF. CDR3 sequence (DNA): TGCAGTGCACCCGGGACAGGTGTTTACGAGCAGTACTTC.